This T cell receptor (beta chain) is drawn from a study of control samples from healthy donors and cancer patients. Germline V CDR1 and CDR2: SGHRS, YFSETQ. V was clipped by 0 bases and J by 9 bases, with 10 bases between them. The CDR3 spans 13 residues. Here immunoSEQ multiplex PCR was the method, and the copy in TCRdb shows in-frame clones only, minus some. This sample carries about 92,000 clones, 82% of them seen once, and the ten largest clones take approximately 9.8%. The clonotype originates from a woman aged 60-75 years in good health. This chain connects TRBV5-1 to TRBJ1-3; D remains unclear. The sequenced material came from blood. The CDR3 DNA follows: TGCGCCAGCAGCTTGGGGTTTCTGGGCACCATATATTTT. Translating gives CASSLGFLGTIYF.